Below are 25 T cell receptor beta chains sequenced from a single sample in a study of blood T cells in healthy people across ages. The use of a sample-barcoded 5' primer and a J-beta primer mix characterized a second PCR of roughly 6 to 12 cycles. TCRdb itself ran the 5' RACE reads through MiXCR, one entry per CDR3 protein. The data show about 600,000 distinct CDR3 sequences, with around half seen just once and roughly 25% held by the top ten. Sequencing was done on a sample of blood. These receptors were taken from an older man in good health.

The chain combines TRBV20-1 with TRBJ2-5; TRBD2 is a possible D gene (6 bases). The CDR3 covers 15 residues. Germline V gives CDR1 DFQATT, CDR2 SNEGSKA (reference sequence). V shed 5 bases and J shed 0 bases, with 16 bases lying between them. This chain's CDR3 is CSAEAGTQDQETQYF. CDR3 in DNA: TGCAGTGCTGAAGCTGGGACTCAAGACCAAGAGACCCAGTACTTC.

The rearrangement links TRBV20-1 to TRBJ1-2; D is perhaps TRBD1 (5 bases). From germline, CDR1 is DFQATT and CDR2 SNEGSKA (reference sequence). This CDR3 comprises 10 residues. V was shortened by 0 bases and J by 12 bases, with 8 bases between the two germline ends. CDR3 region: CSAREPGNTF. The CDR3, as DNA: TGCAGTGCTAGAGAGCCAGGGAACACCTTC.

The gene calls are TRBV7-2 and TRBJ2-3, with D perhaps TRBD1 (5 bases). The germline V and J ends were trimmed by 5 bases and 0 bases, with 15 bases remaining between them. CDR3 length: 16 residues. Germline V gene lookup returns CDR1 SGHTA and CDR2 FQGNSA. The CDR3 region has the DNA TGTGCCAGCAGCCTACCCCGGACAACCAGCACAGATACGCAGTATTTT. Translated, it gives CASSLPRTTSTDTQYF.

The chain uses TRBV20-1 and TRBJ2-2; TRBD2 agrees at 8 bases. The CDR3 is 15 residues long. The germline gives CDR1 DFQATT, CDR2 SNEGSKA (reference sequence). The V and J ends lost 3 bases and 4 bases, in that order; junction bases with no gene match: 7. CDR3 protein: CSARQAGVRTGELFF. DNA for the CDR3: TGCAGTGCTAGGCAAGCGGGAGTGCGCACCGGGGAGCTGTTTTTT.

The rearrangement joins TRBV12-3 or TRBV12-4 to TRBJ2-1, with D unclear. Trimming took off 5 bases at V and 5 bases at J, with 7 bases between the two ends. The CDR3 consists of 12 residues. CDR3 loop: CASSAFDNEQFF. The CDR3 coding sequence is TGTGCCAGCAGTGCCTTCGACAATGAGCAGTTCTTC.

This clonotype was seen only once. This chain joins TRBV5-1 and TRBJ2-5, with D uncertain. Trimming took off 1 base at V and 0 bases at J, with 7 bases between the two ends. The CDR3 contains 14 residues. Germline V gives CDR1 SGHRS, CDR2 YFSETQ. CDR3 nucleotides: TGCGCCAGCAGCTTGTGGCAGAACCAAGAGACCCAGTACTTC. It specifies CASSLWQNQETQYF.

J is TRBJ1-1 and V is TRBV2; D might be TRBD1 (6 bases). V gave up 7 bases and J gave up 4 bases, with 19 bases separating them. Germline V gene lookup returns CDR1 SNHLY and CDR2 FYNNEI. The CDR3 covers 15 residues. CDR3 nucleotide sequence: TGTGCCAGCACTCGAGAGGCAGGGGCGAGCACTGAAGCTTTCTTT. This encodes CASTREAGASTEAFF.

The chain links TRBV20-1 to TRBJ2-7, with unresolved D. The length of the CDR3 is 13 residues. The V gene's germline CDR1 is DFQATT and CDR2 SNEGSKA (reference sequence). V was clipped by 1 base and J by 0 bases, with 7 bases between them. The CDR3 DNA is TGCAGTGCTAGAGGAGGCACCTCCTACGAGCAGTACTTC. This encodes CSARGGTSYEQYF.

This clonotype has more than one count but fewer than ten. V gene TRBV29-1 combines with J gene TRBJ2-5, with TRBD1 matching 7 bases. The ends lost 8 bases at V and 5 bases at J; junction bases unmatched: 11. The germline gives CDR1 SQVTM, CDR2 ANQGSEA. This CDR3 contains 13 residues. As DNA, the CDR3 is TGCAGCCTTCTAGGGGGCGCCGGGGAGACCCAGTACTTC. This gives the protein CSLLGGAGETQYF.

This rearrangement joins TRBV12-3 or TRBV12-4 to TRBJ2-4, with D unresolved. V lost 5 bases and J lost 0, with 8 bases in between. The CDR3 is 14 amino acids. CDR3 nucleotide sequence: TGTGCCAGCAGTCCCGATTTAGCCAAAAACATTCAGTACTTC. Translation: CASSPDLAKNIQYF.

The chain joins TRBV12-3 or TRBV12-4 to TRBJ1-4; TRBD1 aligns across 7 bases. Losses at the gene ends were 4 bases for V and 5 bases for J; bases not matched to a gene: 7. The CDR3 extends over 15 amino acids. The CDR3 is CASSSPTGSNEKLFF. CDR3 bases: TGTGCCAGCAGTTCCCCGACAGGGTCGAATGAAAAACTGTTTTTT.

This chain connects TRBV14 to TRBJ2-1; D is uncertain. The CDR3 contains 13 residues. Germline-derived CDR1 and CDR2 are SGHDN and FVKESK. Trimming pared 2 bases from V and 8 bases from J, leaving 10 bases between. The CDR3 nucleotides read TGTGCCAGCAGCCAAAGACCGTTACATGAGCAGTTCTTC. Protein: CASSQRPLHEQFF.

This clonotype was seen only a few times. CDR3 protein: CASSPGTVYEQYF. The CDR3 DNA follows: TGTGCCAGCAGCCCCGGGACAGTATACGAGCAGTACTTC. V gene TRBV3-1 combines with J gene TRBJ2-7; 7 bases are shared with TRBD1. CDR3 size: 13 residues. V shed 4 bases and J 4 bases; nucleotides not matched to a gene: 4. From germline, CDR1 is LGHDT and CDR2 YNNKEL (reference sequence).

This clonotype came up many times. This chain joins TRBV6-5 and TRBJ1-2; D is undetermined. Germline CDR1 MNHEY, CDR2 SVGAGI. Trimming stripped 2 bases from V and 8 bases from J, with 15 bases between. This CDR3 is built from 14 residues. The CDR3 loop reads CASSYNPGASGYTF. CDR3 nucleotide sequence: TGTGCCAGCAGTTACAATCCAGGAGCAAGCGGCTACACCTTC.

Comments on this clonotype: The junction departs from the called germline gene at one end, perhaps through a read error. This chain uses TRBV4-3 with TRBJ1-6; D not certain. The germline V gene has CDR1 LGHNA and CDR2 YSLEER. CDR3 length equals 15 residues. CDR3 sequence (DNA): TGCGCCAGCAGCCAGGGGAGCTCCTATAATTCATCCCTCCACTTT. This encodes CASSQGSSYNSSLHF.

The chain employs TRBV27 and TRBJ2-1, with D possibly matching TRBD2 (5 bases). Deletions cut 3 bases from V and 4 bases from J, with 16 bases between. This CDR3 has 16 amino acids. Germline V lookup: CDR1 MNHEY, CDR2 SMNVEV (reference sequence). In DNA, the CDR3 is TGTGCCAGCAGTTTGGCTAGCCATTCTTTATACAATGAGCAGTTCTTC. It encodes CASSLASHSLYNEQFF.

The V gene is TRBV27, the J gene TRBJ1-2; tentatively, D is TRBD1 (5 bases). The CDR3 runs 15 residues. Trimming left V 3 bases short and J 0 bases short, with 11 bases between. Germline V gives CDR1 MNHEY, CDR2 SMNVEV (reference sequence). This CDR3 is CASSFDRFTNYGYTF. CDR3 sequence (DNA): TGTGCCAGCAGTTTCGACAGATTCACTAACTATGGCTACACCTTC.

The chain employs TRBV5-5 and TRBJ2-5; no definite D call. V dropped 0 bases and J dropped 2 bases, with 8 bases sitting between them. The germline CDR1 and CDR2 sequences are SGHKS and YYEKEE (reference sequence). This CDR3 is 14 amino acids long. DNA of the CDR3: TGTGCCAGCAGCTTGGGACTGAGACAAGAGACCCAGTACTTC. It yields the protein CASSLGLRQETQYF.

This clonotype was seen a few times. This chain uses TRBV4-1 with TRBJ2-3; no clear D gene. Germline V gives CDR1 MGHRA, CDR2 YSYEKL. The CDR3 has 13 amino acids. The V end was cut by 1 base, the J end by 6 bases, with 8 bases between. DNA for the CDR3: TGCGCCAGCAGCCAAGGTCTCCCGGATACGCAGTATTTT. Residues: CASSQGLPDTQYF.

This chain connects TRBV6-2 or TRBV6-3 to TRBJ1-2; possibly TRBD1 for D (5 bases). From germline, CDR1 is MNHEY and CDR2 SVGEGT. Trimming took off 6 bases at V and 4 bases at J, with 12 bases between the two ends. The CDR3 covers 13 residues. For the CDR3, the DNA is TGTGCCAGCAGCGGGGGACGTATCTATGGCTACACCTTC. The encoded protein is CASSGGRIYGYTF.

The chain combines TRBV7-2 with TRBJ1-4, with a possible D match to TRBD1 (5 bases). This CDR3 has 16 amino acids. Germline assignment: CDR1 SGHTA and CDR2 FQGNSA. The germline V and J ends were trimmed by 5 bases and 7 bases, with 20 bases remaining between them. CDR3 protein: CASSPAGGAWVEKLFF. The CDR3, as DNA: TGTGCCAGCAGCCCAGCAGGAGGGGCCTGGGTTGAAAAACTGTTTTTT.

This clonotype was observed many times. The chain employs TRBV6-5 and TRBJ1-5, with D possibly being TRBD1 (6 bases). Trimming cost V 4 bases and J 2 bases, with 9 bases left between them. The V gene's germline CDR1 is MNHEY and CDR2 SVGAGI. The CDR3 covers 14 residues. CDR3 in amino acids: CASSSRGGNQPQHF. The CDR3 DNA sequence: TGTGCCAGCAGTTCCAGGGGCGGCAATCAGCCCCAGCATTTT.

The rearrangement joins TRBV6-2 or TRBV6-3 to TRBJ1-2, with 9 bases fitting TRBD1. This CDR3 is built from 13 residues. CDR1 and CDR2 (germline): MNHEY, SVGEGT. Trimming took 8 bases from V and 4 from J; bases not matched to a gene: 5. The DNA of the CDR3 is TGTGCCAGCGCGACAGGGGGTATCTATGGCTACACCTTC. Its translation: CASATGGIYGYTF.

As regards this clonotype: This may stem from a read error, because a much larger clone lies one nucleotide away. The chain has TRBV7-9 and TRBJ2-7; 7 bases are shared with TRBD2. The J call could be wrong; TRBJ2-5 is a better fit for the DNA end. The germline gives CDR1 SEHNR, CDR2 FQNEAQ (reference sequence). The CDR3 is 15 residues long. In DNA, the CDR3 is TGTGCCAGCAGCTTAGCAGCGGGGCCACAAGGGACCCAGTACTTC. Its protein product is CASSLAAGPQGTQYF.

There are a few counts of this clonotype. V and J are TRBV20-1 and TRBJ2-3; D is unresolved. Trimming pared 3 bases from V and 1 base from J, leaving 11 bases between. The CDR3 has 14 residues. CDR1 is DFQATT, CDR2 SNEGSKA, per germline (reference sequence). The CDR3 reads CSARLWGRTDTQYF. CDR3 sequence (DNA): TGCAGTGCTAGGCTCTGGGGTCGCACAGATACGCAGTATTTT.